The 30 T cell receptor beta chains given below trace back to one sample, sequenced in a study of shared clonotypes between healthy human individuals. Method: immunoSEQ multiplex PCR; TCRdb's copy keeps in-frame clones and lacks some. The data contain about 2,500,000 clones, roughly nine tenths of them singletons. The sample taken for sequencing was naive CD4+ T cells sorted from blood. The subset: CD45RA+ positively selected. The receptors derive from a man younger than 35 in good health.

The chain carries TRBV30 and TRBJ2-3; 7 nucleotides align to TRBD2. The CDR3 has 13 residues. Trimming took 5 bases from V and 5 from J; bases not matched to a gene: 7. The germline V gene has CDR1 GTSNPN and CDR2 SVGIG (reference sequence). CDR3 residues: CAWGGRGGDTQYF. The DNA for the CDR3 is TGTGCCTGGGGGGGGAGGGGAGGAGATACGCAGTATTTT.

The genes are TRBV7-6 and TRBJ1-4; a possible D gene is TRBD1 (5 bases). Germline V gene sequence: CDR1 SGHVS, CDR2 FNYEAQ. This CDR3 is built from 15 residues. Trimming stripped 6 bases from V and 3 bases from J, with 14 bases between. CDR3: CASSSGYQANEKLFF. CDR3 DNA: TGTGCCAGCAGTTCAGGGTATCAGGCTAATGAAAAACTGTTTTTT.

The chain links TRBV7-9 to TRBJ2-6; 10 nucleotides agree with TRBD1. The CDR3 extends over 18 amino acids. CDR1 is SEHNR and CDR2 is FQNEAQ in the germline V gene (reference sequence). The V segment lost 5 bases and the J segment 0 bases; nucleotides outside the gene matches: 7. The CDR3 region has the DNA TGTGCCAGCAGCAGGGGGGACAGGGGTTTCTCTGGGGCCAACGTCCTGACTTTC. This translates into CASSRGDRGFSGANVLTF.

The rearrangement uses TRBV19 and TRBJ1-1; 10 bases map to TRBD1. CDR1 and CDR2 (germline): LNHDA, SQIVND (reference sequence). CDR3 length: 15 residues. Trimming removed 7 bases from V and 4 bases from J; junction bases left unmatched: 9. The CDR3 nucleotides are TGTGCCAGTACCACTCTGGACAGGGGGGGCACTGAAGCTTTCTTT. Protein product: CASTTLDRGGTEAFF.

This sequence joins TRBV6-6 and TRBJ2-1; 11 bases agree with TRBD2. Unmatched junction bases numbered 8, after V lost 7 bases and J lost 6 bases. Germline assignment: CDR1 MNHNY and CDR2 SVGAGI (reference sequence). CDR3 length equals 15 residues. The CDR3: CASNLAGGRINEQFF. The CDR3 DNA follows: TGTGCCAGCAACTTAGCGGGGGGGCGTATCAATGAGCAGTTCTTC.

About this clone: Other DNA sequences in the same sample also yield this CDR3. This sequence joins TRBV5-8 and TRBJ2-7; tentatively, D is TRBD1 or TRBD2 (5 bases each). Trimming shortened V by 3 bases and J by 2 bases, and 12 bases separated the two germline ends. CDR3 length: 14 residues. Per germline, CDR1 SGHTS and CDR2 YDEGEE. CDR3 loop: CASSSGQGTYEQYF. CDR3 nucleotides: TGTGCCAGCAGCTCGGGGCAGGGAACCTACGAGCAGTACTTC.

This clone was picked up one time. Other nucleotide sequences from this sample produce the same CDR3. The CDR3 loop reads CSAWVGGYTF. The CDR3 DNA follows: TGCAGTGCCTGGGTGGGTGGCTACACCTTC. The chain joins TRBV20-1 to TRBJ1-2; D not resolved. The CDR3 is 10 residues long. The V gene lost 6 bases and the J gene lost 7 bases, with 9 bases spanning the gap. From germline, CDR1 is DFQATT and CDR2 SNEGSKA (reference sequence).

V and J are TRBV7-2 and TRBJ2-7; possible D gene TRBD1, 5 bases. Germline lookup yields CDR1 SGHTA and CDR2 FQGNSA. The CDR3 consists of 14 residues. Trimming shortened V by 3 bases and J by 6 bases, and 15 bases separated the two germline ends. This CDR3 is CASSFGTGPGEQYF. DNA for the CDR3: TGTGCCAGCAGCTTTGGAACAGGCCCTGGCGAGCAGTACTTC.

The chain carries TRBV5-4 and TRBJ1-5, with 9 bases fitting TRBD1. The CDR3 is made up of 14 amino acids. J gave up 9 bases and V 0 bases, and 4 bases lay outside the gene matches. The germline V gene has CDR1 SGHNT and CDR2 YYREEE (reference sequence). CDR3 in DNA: TGTGCCAGCAGCTTGGGACAGGGGGATATGCCCCAGCATTTT. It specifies CASSLGQGDMPQHF. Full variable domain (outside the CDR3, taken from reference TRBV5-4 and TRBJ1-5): ETGVTQSPTHLIKTRGQQVTLRCSSQSGHNTVSWYQQALGQGPQFIFQYYREEENGRGNFPPRFSGLQFPNYSSELNVNALELDDSALYLCASSLGQGDMPQHFGDGTRLSIL.

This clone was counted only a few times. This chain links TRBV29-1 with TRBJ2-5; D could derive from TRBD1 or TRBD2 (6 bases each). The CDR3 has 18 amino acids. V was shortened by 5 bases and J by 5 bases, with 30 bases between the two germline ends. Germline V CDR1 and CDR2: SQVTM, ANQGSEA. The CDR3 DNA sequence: TGCAGCGTTCCAAAAACGGACGGGGGCCTGTTGATTTGGGAGACCCAGTACTTC. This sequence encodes CSVPKTDGGLLIWETQYF. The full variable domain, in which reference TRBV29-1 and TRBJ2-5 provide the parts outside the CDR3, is SAVISQKPSRDICQRGTSLTIQCQVDSQVTMMFWYRQQPGQSLTLIATANQGSEATYESGFVIDKFPISRPNLTFSTLTVSNMSPEDSSIYLCSVPKTDGGLLIWETQYFGPGTRLLVL.

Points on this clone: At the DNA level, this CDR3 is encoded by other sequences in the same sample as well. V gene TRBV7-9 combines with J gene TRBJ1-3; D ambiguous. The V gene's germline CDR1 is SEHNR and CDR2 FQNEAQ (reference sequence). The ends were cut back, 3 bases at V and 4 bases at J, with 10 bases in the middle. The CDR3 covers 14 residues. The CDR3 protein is CASSFGGPGNTIYF. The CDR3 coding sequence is TGTGCCAGCAGCTTTGGCGGTCCCGGAAACACCATATATTTT.

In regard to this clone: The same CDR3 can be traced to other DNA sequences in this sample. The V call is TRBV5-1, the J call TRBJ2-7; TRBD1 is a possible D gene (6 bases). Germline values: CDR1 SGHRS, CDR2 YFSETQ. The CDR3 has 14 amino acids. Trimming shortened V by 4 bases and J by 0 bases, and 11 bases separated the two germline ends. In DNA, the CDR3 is TGCGCCAGCAGCCCAGGACAGACCTCCTACGAGCAGTACTTC. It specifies CASSPGQTSYEQYF.

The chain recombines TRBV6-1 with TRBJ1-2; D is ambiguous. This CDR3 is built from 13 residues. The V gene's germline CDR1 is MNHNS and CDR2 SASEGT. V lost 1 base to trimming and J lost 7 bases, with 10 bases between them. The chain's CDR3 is CASSEGGWTGYTF. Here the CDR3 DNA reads TGTGCCAGCAGTGAAGGTGGGTGGACTGGCTACACCTTC.

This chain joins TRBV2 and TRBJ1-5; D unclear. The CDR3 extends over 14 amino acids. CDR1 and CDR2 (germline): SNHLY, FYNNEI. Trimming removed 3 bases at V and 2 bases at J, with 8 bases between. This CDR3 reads CASSDVMGNQPQHF. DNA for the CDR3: TGTGCCAGCAGTGATGTGATGGGCAATCAGCCCCAGCATTTT.

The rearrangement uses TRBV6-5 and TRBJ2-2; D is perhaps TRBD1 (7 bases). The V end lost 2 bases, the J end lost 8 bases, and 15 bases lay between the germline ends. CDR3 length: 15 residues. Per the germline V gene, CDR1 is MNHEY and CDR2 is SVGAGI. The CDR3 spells CASSYLRRGPGELFF. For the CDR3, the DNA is TGTGCCAGCAGTTACCTCCGGAGGGGGCCTGGGGAGCTGTTTTTT.

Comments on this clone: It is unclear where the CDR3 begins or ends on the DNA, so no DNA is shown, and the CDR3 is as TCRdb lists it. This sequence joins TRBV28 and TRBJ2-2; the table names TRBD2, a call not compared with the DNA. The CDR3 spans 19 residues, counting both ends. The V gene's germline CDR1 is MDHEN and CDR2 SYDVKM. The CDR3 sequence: CASSFSGLAGGAVLRELFF.

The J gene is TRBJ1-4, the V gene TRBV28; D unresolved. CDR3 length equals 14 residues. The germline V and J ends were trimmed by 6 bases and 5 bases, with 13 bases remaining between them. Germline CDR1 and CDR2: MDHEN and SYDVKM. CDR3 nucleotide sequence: TGTGCCAGCAGGCGTACCGGGTCCAATGAAAAACTGTTTTTT. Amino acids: CASRRTGSNEKLFF. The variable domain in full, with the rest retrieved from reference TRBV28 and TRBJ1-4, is DVKVTQSSRYLVKRTGEKVFLECVQDMDHENMFWYRQDPGLGLRLIYFSYDVKMKEKGDIPEGYSVSREKKERFSLILESASTNQTSMYLCASRRTGSNEKLFFGSGTQLSVL.

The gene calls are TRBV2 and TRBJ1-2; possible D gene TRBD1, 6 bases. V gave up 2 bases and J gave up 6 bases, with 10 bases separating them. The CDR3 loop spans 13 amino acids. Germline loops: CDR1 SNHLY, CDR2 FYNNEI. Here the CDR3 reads CASSEQGIHGYTF. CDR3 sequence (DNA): TGTGCCAGCAGTGAACAGGGGATCCATGGCTACACCTTC.

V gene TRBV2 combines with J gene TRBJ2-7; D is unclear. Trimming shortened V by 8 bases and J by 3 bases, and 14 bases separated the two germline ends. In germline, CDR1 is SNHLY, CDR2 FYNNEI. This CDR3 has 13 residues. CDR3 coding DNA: TGTGCCAGCGTCGATAGGCAGTTCTACGAGCAGTACTTC. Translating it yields CASVDRQFYEQYF.

CDR3 amino acids: CASRLQGSTEAFF. For the CDR3, the DNA is TGCGCCAGCAGGCTACAGGGGAGCACTGAAGCTTTCTTT. The chain couples TRBV4-3 to TRBJ1-1; 7 nucleotides agree with TRBD1. This CDR3 has 13 amino acids. With V trimmed by 6 bases and J by 4 bases, 5 bases remained unmatched. The germline V gene encodes CDR1 LGHNA and CDR2 YSLEER.

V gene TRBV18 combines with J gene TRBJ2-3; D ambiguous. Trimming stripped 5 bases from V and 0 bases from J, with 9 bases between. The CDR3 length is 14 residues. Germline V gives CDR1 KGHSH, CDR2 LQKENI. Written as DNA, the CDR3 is TGTGCCAGCTCAGTCTCTGCCAGCACAGATACGCAGTATTTT. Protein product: CASSVSASTDTQYF.

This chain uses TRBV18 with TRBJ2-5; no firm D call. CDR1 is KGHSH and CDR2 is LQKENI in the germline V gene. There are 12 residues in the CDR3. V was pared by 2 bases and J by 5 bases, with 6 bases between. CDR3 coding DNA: TGTGCCAGCTCACCAAATAAGGAGACCCAGTACTTC. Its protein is CASSPNKETQYF. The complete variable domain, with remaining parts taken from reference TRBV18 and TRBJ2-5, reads NAGVMQNPRHLVRRRGQEARLRCSPMKGHSHVYWYRQLPEEGLKFMVYLQKENIIDESGMPKERFSAEFPKEGPSILRIQQVVRGDSAAYFCASSPNKETQYFGPGTRLLVL.

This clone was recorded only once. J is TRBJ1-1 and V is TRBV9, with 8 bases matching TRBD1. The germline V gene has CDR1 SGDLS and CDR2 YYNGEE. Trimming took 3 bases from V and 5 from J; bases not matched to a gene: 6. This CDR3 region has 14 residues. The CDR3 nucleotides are TGTGCCAGCAGCGCCAACAGGGGGAGGACTGAAGCTTTCTTT. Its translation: CASSANRGRTEAFF.

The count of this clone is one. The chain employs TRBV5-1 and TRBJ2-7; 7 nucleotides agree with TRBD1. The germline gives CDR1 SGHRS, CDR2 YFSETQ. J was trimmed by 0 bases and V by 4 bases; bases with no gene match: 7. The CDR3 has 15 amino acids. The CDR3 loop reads CASSTGTVASYEQYF. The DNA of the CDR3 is TGCGCCAGCAGCACTGGGACAGTGGCCTCCTACGAGCAGTACTTC.

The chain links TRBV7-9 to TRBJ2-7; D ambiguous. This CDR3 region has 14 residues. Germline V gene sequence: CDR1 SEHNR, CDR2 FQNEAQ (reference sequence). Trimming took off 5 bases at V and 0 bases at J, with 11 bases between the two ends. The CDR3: CASSPKGHSYEQYF. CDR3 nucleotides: TGTGCCAGCAGCCCGAAAGGCCACTCCTACGAGCAGTACTTC.

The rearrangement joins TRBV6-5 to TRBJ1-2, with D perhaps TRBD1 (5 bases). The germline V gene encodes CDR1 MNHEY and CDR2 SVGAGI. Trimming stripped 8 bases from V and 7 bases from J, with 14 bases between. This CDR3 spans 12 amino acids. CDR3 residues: CASGRFGAGYTF. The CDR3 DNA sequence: TGTGCCAGCGGGAGATTTGGGGCTGGCTACACCTTC.

The CDR3 is CSVSPGTVYEQYF. For the CDR3, the DNA is TGCAGCGTTAGTCCCGGGACTGTTTACGAGCAGTACTTC. The chain recombines TRBV29-1 with TRBJ2-7; D is perhaps TRBD2 (6 bases). The CDR3 spans 13 residues. The V gene lost 5 bases and the J gene lost 4 bases, with 15 bases spanning the gap. CDR1 and CDR2 from the germline V gene are SQVTM and ANQGSEA.

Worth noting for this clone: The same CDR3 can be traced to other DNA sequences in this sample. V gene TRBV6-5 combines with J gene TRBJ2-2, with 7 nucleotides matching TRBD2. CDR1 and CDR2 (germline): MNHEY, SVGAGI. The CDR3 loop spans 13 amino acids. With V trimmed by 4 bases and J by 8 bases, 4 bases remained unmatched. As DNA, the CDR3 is TGTGCCAGCAGTTCGGGGAGGGCGGGGGAGCTGTTTTTT. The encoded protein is CASSSGRAGELFF.

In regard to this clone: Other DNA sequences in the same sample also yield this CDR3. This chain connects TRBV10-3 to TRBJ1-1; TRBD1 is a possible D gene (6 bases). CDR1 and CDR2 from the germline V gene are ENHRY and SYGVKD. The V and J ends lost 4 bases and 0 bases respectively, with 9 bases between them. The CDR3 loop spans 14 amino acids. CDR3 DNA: TGTGCCATCAGTGTACGGGACATGAACACTGAAGCTTTCTTT. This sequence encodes CAISVRDMNTEAFF.

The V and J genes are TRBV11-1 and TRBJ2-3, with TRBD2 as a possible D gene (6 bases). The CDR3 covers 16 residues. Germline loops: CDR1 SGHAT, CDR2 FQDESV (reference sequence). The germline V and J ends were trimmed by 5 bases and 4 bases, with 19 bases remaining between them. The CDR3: CASSLSGLLISDTQYF. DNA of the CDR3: TGTGCCAGCAGCCTCTCGGGACTCCTAATCTCAGATACGCAGTATTTT.